The sample holds many counts of the clone carrying this T cell receptor beta chain. Its antigen remains unknown. These data are taken from a study of regulatory T cells in long-lasting Graves disease. General observations from the study: Results may be inaccurate due to the small sample size.

V dropped 3 bases and J dropped 7; count of bases not matched to a gene: 8. Germline V gene data show CDR1 as KGHDR and CDR2 as SFDVKD. CDR3 length: 15 residues. The time point was: newly diagnosed GD, antithyroid drugs for less than 3 months. Preparation of the TCR library used RNA extracted from PBMCs. CDR3-region Arm-PCR and iRepertoire HTBI primers produced the TCR beta libraries. TCRdb passed the multiplex PCR reads through MiXCR, listing each CDR3 protein once. This table has some 500,000 distinct CDR3 sequences, roughly 14% appearing once. The same sample was also used in a study of T cells in Graves' hyperthyroidism and ophthalmopathy.

This TCR was sampled from a man aged 25 to 45 with Graves disease. The rearrangement joins TRBV24-1 to TRBJ2-1; 7 bases agree with TRBD2. Source: peripheral blood mononuclear cells (PBMCs), taken at new diagnosis, from a patient treated with antithyroid drugs. The CDR3 DNA reads as TGTGCCACCAGTGATAGGAGTACCGGGGGGAATGAGCAGTTCTTC. Translation: CATSDRSTGGNEQFF.